This T cell receptor (beta chain) was obtained from a study of T cell repertoires in cytomegalovirus infection. Study at large: An indication of both CMV infection and matching HLA type came from public TCR beta signatures.

TCRdb called the reads again in MiXCR, with one record for every CDR3 protein. The table includes about 530,000 distinct CDR3 sequences, approximately 25% detected once. The length of the CDR3 is 15 residues. The germline CDR1 and CDR2 sequences are SGHVS and FNYEAQ. V was cut by 5 bases and J by 4 bases, with 17 bases left in between. The chain links TRBV7-6 to TRBJ1-2, with D possibly matching TRBD1 (6 bases). The specimen sequenced was PBMCs. The sequence was obtained from a human donor in good health (CMV status not recorded). Some clones in this sample may be carry-over from other donors' samples. CDR3 residues: CASSDTIGGPYGYTF. In nucleotides, the CDR3 is TGTGCCAGCAGCGACACGATAGGGGGACCCTATGGCTACACCTTC.